This T cell receptor (beta chain) came from a study of spatial heterogeneity in lung cancer (dated by TCRdb to between 2017 and 2020). For the wider study: Donors were approximately 72 patients with early-stage, untreated non-small cell lung cancer from the lung TRACERx cohort. Follow-up PBMC samples were sequenced whenever available, with a median time to follow-up of approximately 2 years after resection. More beta-chain than alpha-chain transcripts were consistently detected, likely reflecting higher beta-chain transcript abundance. In the raw uncorrected reads, each unique combination of TCR and UMI appeared on average more than ten times. The study quantitatively compared TCR alpha and beta repertoires across multiple tumor regions, matched nontumor lung and blood in non-small cell lung cancer. Nonsynonymous mutation counts, determined by whole-exome sequencing of tumor tissue, were related to TCR repertoire features. At surgery, about 210 tumor regions, 64 matched nontumor lung samples and fewer than 60 PBMC samples were TCR-sequenced for both alpha and beta chains. General study outcomes and caveats: Ubiquitous expanded tumor TCRs showed up in blood more often at tumor resection than at routine follow-up. Only 14 patients were included in comparisons of baseline and follow-up blood repertoires. Confirming at a functional level the hypothesis that regional TCRs recognize regional mutations was considered to require additional single-cell paired TCR alpha and beta sequencing.

Preparation of the library involved 5' RACE. The instrument given in TCRdb is NextSeq 500. To allow correction of PCR and sequencing errors, the TCR library protocol tagged every TCR cDNA molecule with a unique molecular identifier. The original pipeline was this. TCR identification, UMI-based error correction and CDR3 extraction were performed with Decombinator tools. TCRs above a frequency of 2 per 1,000, corresponding to the top 1% of the tumor frequency distribution, were defined as expanded. Each repertoire was subsampled 100 times to 5,000 TCRs, after which Renyi diversity was computed with the R vegan package. To build CDR3 similarity networks, amino acid triplet string-kernel similarity was used, and CDR3s were connected when their pairwise similarity was above 0.82. TCRdb reprocessing: public reads trimmed at Q25 with fastp, clones called with MiXCR, in-frame beta chains kept. A single entry per CDR3 protein holds the most common genes and DNA from its merged rows. TCRdb, not the original authors, processed these V and J calls. Present in this sample are roughly 110,000 distinct CDR3 sequences, more than 10% of which were seen just once. The ten largest clones add up to 24% of the sample.

There are a few counts of this clonotype. Its antigen remains undetermined. Base quality data are lacking; no much larger clone is found one base away. Explained via the paper, the time point label denotes: blood at routine non-recurrence follow-up after resection. Whole RNA extracted from tumor and nontumor lung tissue, or from cryopreserved PBMC samples, was used for TCR sequencing without cell sorting. Patients were selected for TCR sequencing only if sufficient RNA was available from at least two tumor regions. The germline V gene encodes CDR1 MDHEN and CDR2 SYDVKM. Cut back by 6 bases and 2 bases, the V and J ends lie 11 bases apart. The CDR3 sequence holds 13 residues, the cysteine and phenylalanine included. Only CDR3 DNA is held: 39 bases, read in frame from base 1.

The specimen comprised PBMCs, sampled at follow-up. The TCR originated in a female donor with early-stage non-small cell lung cancer. This receptor chain uses TRBV28 and TRBJ2-7; the D gene is tentatively TRBD1 or TRBD2, each matching 5 bases. The nucleotide sequence is given as TGTGCCAGCAGAGCACCGGGACCCTACGAGCAGTACTTC. Translated, it reads CASRAPGPYEQYF.